Listed below are T cell receptor beta chains from one sample, sequenced in a study of blood T cell repertoires in COVID-19. Method: immunoSEQ multiplex PCR; TCRdb's copy keeps in-frame clones and lacks some. Of over 150,000 clones listed, less than 90% were seen once; the top ten hold about 8.3%. The sequencing input was peripheral blood. The receptor set was obtained from a woman between 65 and 79 years old with COVID-19, enrolled during active disease. Each CDR3 is given with its conserved first and last residue. Fields, in order: clone size, J gene, D gene, V gene, CDR3 DNA, CDR3 protein. The D gene is left open where the match is weak. Rows give clone size only sometimes, using once, few, many, or a class for an expanded clone.

- | TRBJ1-5 | - | TRBV28 | TGTGCCAGCAGTCCTGTACAGGGAAGTCAGCCCCAGCATTTT | CASSPVQGSQPQHF
- | TRBJ2-3 | - | TRBV5-1 | TGCGCCAGCAGGCAGGGAATCTCCACAGATACGCAGTATTTT | CASRQGISTDTQYF
- | TRBJ2-7 | TRBD1 | TRBV9 | TGTGCCAGCAGCGGACAGGGGCCGAGCTCCTACGAGCAGTACTTC | CASSGQGPSSYEQYF
- | TRBJ2-7 | - | TRBV4-3 | TGCGCCAGCAGCCAACAACGAGGCCCGGGCTACGAGCAGTACTTC | CASSQQRGPGYEQYF
- | TRBJ2-7 | TRBD2 | TRBV18 | TGTGCCAGCTCAGAGCTAGCGGGACTTACCTACGAGCAGTACTTC | CASSELAGLTYEQYF
- | TRBJ2-6 | TRBD2 | TRBV27 | TGTGCCAGCAGGCCCGAACCCCGCCGGACTAGCGGGATAAGCTCTGGGGCCAACGTCCTGACTTTC | CASRPEPRRTSGISSGANVLTF
- | TRBJ2-1 | - | TRBV7-2 | TGTGCCAGCAGTTTTAGACTAAATGAGCAGTTCTTC | CASSFRLNEQFF
- | TRBJ1-2 | - | TRBV28 | TGTGCCAGCAGTCCCTCGGGGGGCGCGGTCTATGGCTACACCTTC | CASSPSGGAVYGYTF
- | TRBJ2-3 | - | TRBV6-5 | TGTGCCAGCAGCTCCACAGATACGCAGTATTTT | CASSSTDTQYF
- | TRBJ1-2 | - | TRBV7-8 | TGTGCCAGCAGCCATCCGACACCTAACTTCTATGGCTACACCTTC | CASSHPTPNFYGYTF
- | TRBJ2-7 | TRBD2 | TRBV28 | TGTGCCAGCAGTTTACGACTAGCGGGAGTTAACGAGCAGTACTTC | CASSLRLAGVNEQYF
once | TRBJ2-5 | TRBD2 | TRBV27 | TGTGCCAGCAGAGGTCTAGCGGGACCCAAGTACCAAGAGACCCAGTACTTC | CASRGLAGPKYQETQYF
- | TRBJ2-7 | - | TRBV12-3/TRBV12-4 | TGTGCCAGCAGCCTGGGGCGGGACTACGAGCAGTACTTC | CASSLGRDYEQYF
- | TRBJ2-5 | - | TRBV30 | TGTGCCTGGAAGGGAGCGCAACAGCAAGAGACCCAGTACTTC | CAWKGAQQQETQYF
- | TRBJ2-1 | TRBD2 | TRBV3-1/TRBV3-2 | TGTGCCAGCAGTCCGCCCCTATCCGGGACTAGAGACAATGAGCAGTTCTTC | CASSPPLSGTRDNEQFF
- | TRBJ1-2 | TRBD1 | TRBV7-2 | TGTGCCAGCAGCCCGCCCTGGACAGGGTTGTCAGATGGCTACACCTTC | CASSPPWTGLSDGYTF
- | TRBJ2-1 | - | TRBV11-2 | TGTGCCAGCAGCCGCGTCCCTAGACAGAAAATGGTCGCCGATGAGCAGTTCTTC | CASSRVPRQKMVADEQFF
- | TRBJ2-1 | TRBD2 | TRBV24-1 | TGTGCCACCAGTGAGGCTAGCGGGAGGGGTGAGCAGTTCTTC | CATSEASGRGEQFF
- | TRBJ2-3 | TRBD1 | TRBV10-1 | TGCGCCAGCAGTGAGTCGGTGGGGACAGTCAGCACAGATACGCAGTATTTT | CASSESVGTVSTDTQYF
- | TRBJ2-3 | - | TRBV9 | TGTGCCAGCAGCGTAGTTCCGGGAGCTAGCACAGATACGCAGTATTTT | CASSVVPGASTDTQYF
- | TRBJ2-1 | TRBD1 | TRBV4-1 | TGCGCCAGCAGCCAAAACAACAGGGGTCCCTACAATGAGCAGTTCTTC | CASSQNNRGPYNEQFF
once | TRBJ1-4 | TRBD1 | TRBV28 | TGTGCCAGCTCCTCGAAGGGACAGGGGCAATTGAATGAAAAACTGTTTTTT | CASSSKGQGQLNEKLFF
- | TRBJ2-1 | TRBD2 | TRBV6-5 | TGTGCCAGCACCCGGACTAGCGGAATAAATGAGCAGTTCTTC | CASTRTSGINEQFF
- | TRBJ1-1 | - | TRBV2 | TGTGCCAGCAATGGGGGCAGGGCGAACACTGAAGCTTTCTTT | CASNGGRANTEAFF
- | TRBJ2-3 | TRBD2 | TRBV5-1 | TGCGCCAGCACCTCCCCAGCGGGAGTGACGAATACGCAGTATTTT | CASTSPAGVTNTQYF
- | TRBJ2-1 | - | TRBV6-1 | TGTGCCAGCAGTGAGGGAGCTCGTGGAGGGTTCTTC | CASSEGARGGFF
- | TRBJ2-2 | TRBD1 | TRBV10-3 | TGTGCCATCAGAGGACAGGGTACCGGGGAGCTGTTTTTT | CAIRGQGTGELFF
- | TRBJ2-3 | - | TRBV4-3 | TGCGCCAGCAGCCAAGATGTTTTGGGAGGAGGAGATACGCAGTATTTT | CASSQDVLGGGDTQYF
- | TRBJ2-2 | TRBD2 | TRBV5-4 | TGTGCCAGCAGCCGGGGGGGACTCAACACCGGGGAGCTGTTTTTT | CASSRGGLNTGELFF
few | TRBJ2-1 | TRBD2 | TRBV6-2/TRBV6-3 | TGTGCCAGCAGTTGGACTAGCGGGAGGAGCTCCTACAATGAGCAGTTCTTC | CASSWTSGRSSYNEQFF
- | TRBJ2-5 | TRBD1 | TRBV29-1 | TGCAGCGTTACCCGGGACAGCCTAGTACAAGGGACCCAGTACTTC | CSVTRDSLVQGTQYF
- | TRBJ2-7 | TRBD2 | TRBV25-1 | TGTGCCAGCAGTGAAGGGACTAGCGAAACGTACGAGCAGTACTTC | CASSEGTSETYEQYF
- | TRBJ2-1 | - | TRBV5-1 | TGCGCCAGCAGCGAACAGGGTAATGAGCAGTTCTTC | CASSEQGNEQFF
- | TRBJ2-7 | TRBD1 | TRBV4-3 | TGCGCCAGCAGCCAAGATTGGGGGACAGGAAACTCCTACGAGCAGTACTTC | CASSQDWGTGNSYEQYF
- | TRBJ2-1 | - | TRBV4-1 | TGCGCCAGCAGCCAAAGGGGACACGGCGATGAGCAGTTCTTC | CASSQRGHGDEQFF
- | TRBJ2-3 | TRBD1 | TRBV9 | TGTGCCAGCGGGAAGACAGGGCAGGGAGATACGCAGTATTTT | CASGKTGQGDTQYF
- | TRBJ2-3 | - | TRBV7-2 | TGTGCCAGCAGCCCCGGTCGGGGAGGGGGGGGAACAGATACGCAGTATTTT | CASSPGRGGGGTDTQYF
- | TRBJ2-1 | TRBD1 | TRBV15 | TGTGCCACCAGCACAGGGAGGGGACAGGGTATAAATGAGCAGTTCTTC | CATSTGRGQGINEQFF
- | TRBJ1-1 | TRBD1 | TRBV19 | TGTGCCAGTAGTAGAACAGGGGGCTTGACGGAAGCTTTCTTT | CASSRTGGLTEAFF
- | TRBJ2-1 | TRBD2 | TRBV7-2 | TGTGCCAGCAGCGTTTCTAGCGGGAGCTCCTACAATGAGCAGTTCTTC | CASSVSSGSSYNEQFF
once | TRBJ2-6 | - | TRBV28 | TGTGCCAGCAGTTTACAGGGTATCTCTTCTGGGGCCAACGTCCTGACTTTC | CASSLQGISSGANVLTF
- | TRBJ2-2 | TRBD1 | TRBV29-1 | TGCAGCGTCGACAGGGGTGGGACCGGGGAGCTGTTTTTT | CSVDRGGTGELFF
- | TRBJ2-7 | - | TRBV28 | TGTGCCAGCAACGTGGGAGGTTTTAGCTCCTACGAGCAGTACTTC | CASNVGGFSSYEQYF
- | TRBJ2-2 | TRBD2 | TRBV29-1 | TGCAGCGCCCGAGTGACTAGCGGGATTGGCGGGGAGCTGTTTTTT | CSARVTSGIGGELFF
few | TRBJ2-1 | TRBD2 | TRBV27 | TGTGCCAGCAGTTTACTAGGCGGGAGAGGGGAGCAGTTCTTC | CASSLLGGRGEQFF
- | TRBJ1-4 | TRBD1 | TRBV7-9 | TGTGCCAGCAGCCGTACAGGGGCTAATGAAAAACTGTTTTTT | CASSRTGANEKLFF